The sequence of this T cell receptor beta chain was determined in a study of T cells in Graves' hyperthyroidism and ophthalmopathy. RNA transcripts served as the template for amplifying TCR beta CDR3 regions. HTBI primers drove first-round RT-PCR of the TCR CDR3. Each CDR3 protein gets one entry after TCRdb re-called the multiplex PCR reads with MiXCR. Here the sample spans about 580,000 distinct CDR3 sequences, 40% to 55% being singletons. Trimming took 5 bases from V and 6 from J; bases not matched to a gene: 6. The CDR3 length is 15 residues. CDR1 is SGHRS and CDR2 is YFSETQ in the germline V gene. The study defined stable Graves' hyperthyroidism as no ophthalmopathy progression within 18 months. Patients between 18 and 65 years old had hyperthyroidism, newly diagnosed and lasting under 2 months. This clonotype has a count of ten or more. Antigen unknown. Study observations and caveats: Clonotypes that were expanded in thyroid above 0.001 mostly appeared in blood too. The model identified upcoming ophthalmopathy a median roughly 6.5 months ahead of onset.

The J gene is TRBJ2-7, the V gene TRBV5-1, with 15 bases identical to TRBD2. The TCR originated in a woman aged 18-30 years with Graves' hyperthyroidism. The sequenced sample was peripheral blood or thyroid tissue (not recorded which). The DNA for the CDR3 is TGCGCCAGCAGAGAATCGGGACTAGCGGGAGGCGAGCAGTACTTC. Translating gives CASRESGLAGGEQYF.